This TCR beta chain emerged from a study of CXCR3-negative and CXCR3-positive naive CD8 T cells. About the study: The study obtained around 130 million TRB reads, about 1.5 +/- 0.3 million per library. Notes on the study in general: Memory CD8+ T cell repertoires were far less diverse than both naive subsets. The TRB CDR3s that CXCR3-positive naive cells carried were more hydrophobic than those of CXCR3-negative naive cells.

Libraries were UMI-labeled 5' RACE TRB cDNA. With the 5' RACE reads reprocessed, TCRdb shows one record per CDR3 protein and no DNA. This repertoire includes around 60,000 distinct CDR3 sequences. CDR3 length: 15 amino acids. Germline CDR1 and CDR2: LGHNA and YSLEER. Comment on this clonotype: Its antigen is as yet unknown.

V and J are TRBV4-3 and TRBJ2-3; TCRdb outputs TRBD1, but without DNA this stays unchecked. This receptor was taken from a human donor in good health. Some clones in this sample may be carry-over from other donors' samples. The sample consisted of naive CXCR3+ CD8+ T cells from blood. Stated subset: CD45RO-CCR7+CD27+CD95- naive CD8+ T cells expressing CXCR3 (TNR3+). This chain's CDR3 is CASSQDGLPGQGKYF.